This T cell receptor beta chain was sequenced during a study of T cells expressing NK-cell markers. TCRdb re-called the 5' RACE reads and gives one entry per CDR3 protein, without DNA. The sample spans approximately 460,000 distinct CDR3 sequences; the ten largest clones claim about 7.1%. CDR1 DFQATT and CDR2 SNEGSKA come from the germline V gene (reference sequence). CDR3 length equals 16 residues. Sequencing used blood T cells: a sorted CD56 or NKG2C T cell subset, CD4+ or CD8+ T cells, or bulk PBMC T cells (not recorded which). This receptor was taken from a woman aged 18 to 75 in good health. The rearrangement uses TRBV20-1 and TRBJ2-3; TCRdb outputs TRBD2, but without DNA this stays unchecked. CDR3 protein: CSQDPHKGPGTDTQYF.